A single sample gave rise to the 14 T cell receptor beta chains below, sequenced in a study of glioma-infiltrating T cells. Using RNA template, CDR3s of TCR alpha and beta were amplified with iRepertoire arm-PCR. TCRdb reprocessed the multiplex PCR reads with MiXCR, giving one entry per CDR3 protein. The sample shows about 180,000 distinct CDR3 sequences, roughly two fifths of them seen only once. Sample: glioma tissue, nonneoplastic brain tissue, or PBMCs (not recorded which). The receptors stem from a human donor with low-grade glioma or glioblastoma, undergoing nonglioma brain surgery, or in good health (not recorded which).

The V call is TRBV7-3, the J call TRBJ1-1; TRBD1 aligns across 7 bases. CDR1 and CDR2 (germline): SGHTA, FQGTGA. The CDR3 runs to 13 residues. The junction had 11 bases not matched to a gene; V was cut back by 5 bases and J by 11 bases. The CDR3 sequence: CASSAAGTVAAFF. In DNA form, the CDR3 reads TGTGCCAGCAGCGCCGCCGGGACAGTCGCTGCTTTCTTT.

The table lists this clonotype with many counts. The chain uses TRBV25-1 and TRBJ2-3, with D perhaps TRBD1 (5 bases). Deletions cut 1 base from V and 9 bases from J, with 26 bases between. The CDR3 totals 18 residues. Germline V gene sequence: CDR1 MGHDK, CDR2 SYGVNS. CDR3 loop: CASSELDSSYPLPGTQYF. CDR3 bases: TGTGCCAGCAGTGAATTAGACAGTTCTTATCCCCTCCCCGGGACGCAGTATTTT. Looking up the rest from reference TRBV25-1 and TRBJ2-3 gives the full variable domain: EADIYQTPRYLVIGTGKKITLECSQTMGHDKMYWYQQDPGMELHLIHYSYGVNSTEKGDLSSESTVSRIRTEHFPLTLESARPSHTSQYLCASSELDSSYPLPGTQYFGPGTRLTVL.

This clonotype was detected only a few times. The chain combines TRBV19 with TRBJ2-3; 8 bases are a match to TRBD2. V lost 4 bases and J lost 0; bases outside the gene matches: 3. The CDR3 has 15 amino acids. CDR1 is LNHDA, CDR2 SQIVND, per germline (reference sequence). CDR3 DNA sequence: TGTGCCAGTAGTAAAATAGCGGGAAGCACAGATACGCAGTATTTT. Amino acid sequence: CASSKIAGSTDTQYF.

This clonotype was seen a few times. V is TRBV29-1 and J is TRBJ2-1; D not certain. This CDR3 comprises 11 residues. The ends were cut back, 4 bases at V and 8 bases at J, with 9 bases in the middle. Germline values: CDR1 SQVTM, CDR2 ANQGSEA. CDR3: CSVAGGDEQFF. CDR3 nucleotides: TGCAGCGTTGCTGGTGGGGATGAGCAGTTCTTC.

On this clonotype itself: This may be a read error: a much more frequent sequence differs by one nucleotide. The chain is built from TRBV6-6 and TRBJ2-7, with no clear D. Trimming removed 2 bases at V and 8 bases at J, with 7 bases between. The CDR3 sequence is 11 residues long. Germline V gene sequence: CDR1 MNHNY, CDR2 SVGAGI (reference sequence). CDR3 DNA sequence: TGTGCCAGCAGTTACCCCAACAAGCAGTACTTC. Its translation: CASSYPNKQYF.

This clonotype has at least ten counts. V usage is TRBV7-9 and J usage is TRBJ2-5, with D possibly matching TRBD2 (5 bases). Trimming pared 1 base from V and 6 bases from J, leaving 9 bases between. Germline V gene sequence: CDR1 SEHNR, CDR2 FQNEAQ (reference sequence). This CDR3 region has 13 residues. The DNA of the CDR3 is TGTGCCAGCAGCTTAGGGTCGGGGAAGACCCAGTACTTC. Amino acids: CASSLGSGKTQYF.

This clonotype was counted once. A much larger clone sits a single nucleotide away, making a read error possible. V usage is TRBV10-3 and J usage is TRBJ1-2; D not certain. Germline-derived CDR1 and CDR2 are ENHRY and SYGVKD. This CDR3 region has 16 residues. The V end was cut by 4 bases, the J end by 4 bases, with 19 bases between. CDR3 sequence reads: CAISVNTGSEGYGYTF. CDR3 nucleotides: TGTGCCATCAGTGTTAATACGGGATCGGAGGGCTATGGCTACACCTTC.

The count of this clonotype is one. A much bigger clone sits one base away, suggesting this may be a read error. The chain carries TRBV15 and TRBJ2-2; 8 positions agree with TRBD2. Per the germline V gene, CDR1 is LNHNV and CDR2 is YYDKDF (reference sequence). Trimming at V came to 10 bases and at J to 6 bases, leaving 13 bases not matched to a gene. The CDR3 is made up of 15 amino acids. The CDR3, as DNA: TGTGCCAACGAACGGGCGGTCGGGAGGGCCGGGGAGCTGTTTTTT. It is translated as CANERAVGRAGELFF. The full variable domain, in which reference TRBV15 and TRBJ2-2 provide the parts outside the CDR3, is DAMVIQNPRYQVTQFGKPVTLSCSQTLNHNVMYWYQQKSSQAPKLLFHYYDKDFNNEADTPDNFQSRRPNTSFCFLDIRSPGLGDTAMYLCANERAVGRAGELFFGEGSRLTVL.

The V and J genes are TRBV20-1 and TRBJ1-5, with 7 bases that match TRBD1. Per germline, CDR1 DFQATT and CDR2 SNEGSKA (reference sequence). V gave up 7 bases and J gave up 5 bases; unmatched junction bases: 11. The CDR3 covers 14 residues. CDR3: CSVTATGVYQPQHF. DNA of the CDR3: TGCAGTGTTACCGCAACAGGGGTGTATCAGCCCCAGCATTTT.

The genes are TRBV28 and TRBJ1-5; TRBD1 is a possible D gene (5 bases). Trimming shortened V by 6 bases and J by 6 bases, and 18 bases separated the two germline ends. This CDR3 comprises 15 residues. Germline-derived CDR1 and CDR2 are MDHEN and SYDVKM. CDR3 amino acids: CASSTGPRGCQPQHF. The DNA of the CDR3 is TGTGCCAGCAGCACAGGACCGCGGGGCTGTCAGCCCCAGCATTTT.

Regarding this clonotype: It may be a read error: a sequence one base away is much more abundant. The chain couples TRBV6-6 to TRBJ1-6; TRBD1 matches at 10 bases. CDR1 is MNHNY, CDR2 SVGAGI, per germline (reference sequence). V dropped 7 bases and J dropped 9; count of bases not matched to a gene: 6. The CDR3 is made up of 14 amino acids. As DNA, the CDR3 is TGTGCCAGCAAAGAGGGACAGGGGTGTTCACCCCTCCACTTT. It translates to CASKEGQGCSPLHF.

This clonotype was observed many times. This chain links TRBV28 with TRBJ1-2; TRBD1 matches 7 bases. Germline V gene data show CDR1 as MDHEN and CDR2 as SYDVKM. V shed 7 bases and J 3 bases; nucleotides not matched to a gene: 5. CDR3 length: 13 residues. This chain's CDR3 is CASTLGTDYGYTF. The CDR3 nucleotides read TGTGCCAGCACCCTTGGGACAGACTATGGCTACACCTTC.

At least ten counts were recorded for this clonotype. CDR3 in DNA: TGCAGTGCTAGAGAGGGCGGGGGTGAGCAGTTCTTC. This sequence encodes CSAREGGGEQFF. This chain joins TRBV20-1 and TRBJ2-1; 7 positions agree with TRBD2. Looked up from germline, CDR1 is DFQATT and CDR2 is SNEGSKA (reference sequence). The J segment lost 9 bases and the V segment lost 0 bases, leaving 2 bases of the junction unmatched. The CDR3 loop spans 12 amino acids.

This clonotype has at least ten counts. V is TRBV20-1 and J is TRBJ2-3; no clear D gene. V lost 0 bases and J 1 base, leaving 5 bases between the germline ends. Germline V gene sequence: CDR1 DFQATT, CDR2 SNEGSKA (reference sequence). CDR3 size: 13 residues. The CDR3 loop reads CSAREDGTDTQYF. CDR3 in DNA: TGCAGTGCTAGAGAGGATGGCACAGATACGCAGTATTTT.